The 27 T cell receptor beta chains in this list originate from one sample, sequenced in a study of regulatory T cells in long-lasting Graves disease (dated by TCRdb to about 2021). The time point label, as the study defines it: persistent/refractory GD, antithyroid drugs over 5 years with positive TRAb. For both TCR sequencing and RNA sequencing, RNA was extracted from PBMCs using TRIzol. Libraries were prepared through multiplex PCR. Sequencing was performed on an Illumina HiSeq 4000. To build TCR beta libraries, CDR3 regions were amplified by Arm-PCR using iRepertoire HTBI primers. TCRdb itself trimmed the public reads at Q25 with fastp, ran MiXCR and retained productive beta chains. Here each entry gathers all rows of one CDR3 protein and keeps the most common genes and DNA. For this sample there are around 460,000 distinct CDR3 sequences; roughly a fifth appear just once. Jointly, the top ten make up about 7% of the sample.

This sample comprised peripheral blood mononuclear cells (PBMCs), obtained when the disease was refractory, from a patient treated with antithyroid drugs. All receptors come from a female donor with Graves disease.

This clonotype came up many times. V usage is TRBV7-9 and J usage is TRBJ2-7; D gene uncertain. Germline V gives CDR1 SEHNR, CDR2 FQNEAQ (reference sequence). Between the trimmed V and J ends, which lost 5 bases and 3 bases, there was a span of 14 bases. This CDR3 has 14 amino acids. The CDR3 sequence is CASSLDDLGYEQYF. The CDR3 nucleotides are TGTGCCAGCAGCCTAGACGATCTCGGCTACGAGCAGTACTTC.

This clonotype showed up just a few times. The CDR3 loop reads CSVGGQGGYEQYF. The CDR3 nucleotides are TGCAGCGTTGGAGGACAGGGAGGCTACGAGCAGTACTTC. This chain connects TRBV29-1 to TRBJ2-7; TRBD1 aligns across 8 bases. V lost 4 bases to trimming and J lost 3 bases; unmatched junction nucleotides: 5. The CDR3 consists of 13 residues. The germline V gene encodes CDR1 SQVTM and CDR2 ANQGSEA.

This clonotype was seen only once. For the CDR3, the DNA is TGCGCCAGCAGCCAAGATTCCCGAGGAACTGAAGCTTTCTTT. Its protein product is CASSQDSRGTEAFF. The gene calls are TRBV4-1 and TRBJ1-1; no clear D gene. This CDR3 has 14 residues. The V end was cut by 0 bases, the J end by 5 bases, with 10 bases between. Germline V gives CDR1 MGHRA, CDR2 YSYEKL.

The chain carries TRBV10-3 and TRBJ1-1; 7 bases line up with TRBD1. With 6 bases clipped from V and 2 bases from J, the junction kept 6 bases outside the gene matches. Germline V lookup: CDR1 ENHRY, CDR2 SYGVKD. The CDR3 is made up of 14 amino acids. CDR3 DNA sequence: TGTGCCATCAGATTCAGGGGGGACAACACTGAAGCTTTCTTT. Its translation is CAIRFRGDNTEAFF.

In DNA, the CDR3 is TGTGCCATCAGTCGGGACAGGGGAAACTATGGCTACACCTTC. Translation gives CAISRDRGNYGYTF. This sequence joins TRBV10-3 and TRBJ1-2; 10 nucleotides match TRBD1. Germline V gene lookup returns CDR1 ENHRY and CDR2 SYGVKD. CDR3 length: 14 amino acids. V was pared by 5 bases and J by 2 bases, with 2 bases of the junction left unmatched.

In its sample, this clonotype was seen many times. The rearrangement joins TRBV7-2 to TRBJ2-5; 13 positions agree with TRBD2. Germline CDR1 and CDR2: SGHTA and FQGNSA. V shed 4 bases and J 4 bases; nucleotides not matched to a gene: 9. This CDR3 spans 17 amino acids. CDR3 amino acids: CASSSRGTSGAGETQYF. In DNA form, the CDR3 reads TGTGCCAGCAGCTCTAGAGGGACTAGCGGGGCCGGAGAGACCCAGTACTTC.

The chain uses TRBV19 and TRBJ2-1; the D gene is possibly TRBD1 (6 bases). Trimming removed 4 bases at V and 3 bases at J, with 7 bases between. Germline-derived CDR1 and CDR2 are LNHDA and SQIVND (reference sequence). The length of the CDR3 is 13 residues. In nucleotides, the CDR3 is TGTGCCAGTAGTAAACAGGGCTACAATGAGCAGTTCTTC. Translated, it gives CASSKQGYNEQFF. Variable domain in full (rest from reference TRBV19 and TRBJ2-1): DGGITQSPKYLFRKEGQNVTLSCEQNLNHDAMYWYRQDPGQGLRLIYYSQIVNDFQKGDIAEGYSVSREKKESFPLTVTSAQKNPTAFYLCASSKQGYNEQFFGPGTRLTVL.

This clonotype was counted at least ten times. The CDR3 loop is CASSSPLDTYEQYF. The DNA of the CDR3 is TGTGCCAGCAGTTCCCCTCTGGACACCTACGAGCAGTACTTC. J is TRBJ2-7 and V is TRBV6-4, with TRBD1 as a possible D gene (5 bases). CDR1 and CDR2 from the germline V gene are MRHNA and SNTAGT. V shed 5 bases and J shed 2 bases, with 13 bases lying between them. There are 14 residues in the CDR3.

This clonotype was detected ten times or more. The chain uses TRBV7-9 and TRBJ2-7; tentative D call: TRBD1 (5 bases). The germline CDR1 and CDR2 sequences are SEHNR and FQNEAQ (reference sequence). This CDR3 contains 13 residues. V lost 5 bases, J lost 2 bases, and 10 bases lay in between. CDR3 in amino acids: CASSPGKTYEQYF. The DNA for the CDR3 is TGTGCCAGCAGCCCAGGGAAGACCTACGAGCAGTACTTC.

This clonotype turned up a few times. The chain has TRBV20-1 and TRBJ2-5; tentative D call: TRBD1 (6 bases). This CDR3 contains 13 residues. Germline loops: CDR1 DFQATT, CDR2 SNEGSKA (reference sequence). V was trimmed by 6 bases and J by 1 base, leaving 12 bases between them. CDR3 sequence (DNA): TGCAGTGCGCGGATACAGGGCCAAGAGACCCAGTACTTC. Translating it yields CSARIQGQETQYF.

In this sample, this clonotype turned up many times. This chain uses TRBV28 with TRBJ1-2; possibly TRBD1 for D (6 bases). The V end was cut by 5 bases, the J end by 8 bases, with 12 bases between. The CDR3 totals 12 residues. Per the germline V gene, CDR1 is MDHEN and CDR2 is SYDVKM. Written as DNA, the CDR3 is TGTGCCAGCAGTATTACAGGGCTAGGCTACACCTTC. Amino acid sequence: CASSITGLGYTF.

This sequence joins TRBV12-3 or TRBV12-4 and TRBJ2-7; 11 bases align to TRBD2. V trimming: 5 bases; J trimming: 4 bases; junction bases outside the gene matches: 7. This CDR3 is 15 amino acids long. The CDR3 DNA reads TGTGCCAGCAGTCTTTATAGCGGGAGGGGGTACGAGCAGTACTTC. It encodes CASSLYSGRGYEQYF.

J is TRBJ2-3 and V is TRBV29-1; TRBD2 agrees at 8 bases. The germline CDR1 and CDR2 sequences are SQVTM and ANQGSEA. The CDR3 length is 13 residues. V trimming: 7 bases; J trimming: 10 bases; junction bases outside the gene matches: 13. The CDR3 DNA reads TGCAGCGCCGCCTGGGCGGGAGGAGAGGCGCAGTATTTT. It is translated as CSAAWAGGEAQYF.

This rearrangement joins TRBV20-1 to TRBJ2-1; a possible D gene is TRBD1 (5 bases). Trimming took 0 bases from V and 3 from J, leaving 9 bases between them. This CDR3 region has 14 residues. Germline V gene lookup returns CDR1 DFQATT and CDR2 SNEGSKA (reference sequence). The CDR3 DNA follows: TGCAGTGCTAGAGATTGGGGCTTCTACAATGAGCAGTTCTTC. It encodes CSARDWGFYNEQFF.

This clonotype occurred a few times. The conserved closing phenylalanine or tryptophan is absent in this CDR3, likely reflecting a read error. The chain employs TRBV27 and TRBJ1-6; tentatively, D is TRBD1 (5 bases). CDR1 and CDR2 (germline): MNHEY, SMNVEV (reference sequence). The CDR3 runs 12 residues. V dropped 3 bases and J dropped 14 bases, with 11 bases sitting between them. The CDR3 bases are TGTGCCAGCAGTTTCCGGGACGAATCCCTCCACTCT. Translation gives CASSFRDESLHS.

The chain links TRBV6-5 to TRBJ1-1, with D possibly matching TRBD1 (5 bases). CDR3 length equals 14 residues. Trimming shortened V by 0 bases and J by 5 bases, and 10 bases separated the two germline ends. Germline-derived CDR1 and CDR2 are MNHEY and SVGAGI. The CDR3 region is CASSYSQGGTEAFF. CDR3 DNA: TGTGCCAGCAGTTACTCGCAGGGCGGAACTGAAGCTTTCTTT.

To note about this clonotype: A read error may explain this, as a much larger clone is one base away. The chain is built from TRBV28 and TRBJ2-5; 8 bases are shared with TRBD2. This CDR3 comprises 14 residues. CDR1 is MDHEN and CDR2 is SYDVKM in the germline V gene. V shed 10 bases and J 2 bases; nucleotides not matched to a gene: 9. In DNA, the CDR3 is TGTGCCACACGTCGGGGGGGGGTACAAGAGACCCAGTACTTC. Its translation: CATRRGGVQETQYF.

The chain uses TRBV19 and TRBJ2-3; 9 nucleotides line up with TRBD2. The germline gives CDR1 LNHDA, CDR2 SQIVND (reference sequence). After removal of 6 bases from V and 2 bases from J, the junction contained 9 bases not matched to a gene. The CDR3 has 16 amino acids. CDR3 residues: CASSHAAGGDTDTQYF. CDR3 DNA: TGTGCCAGTAGCCATGCGGCGGGAGGGGACACAGATACGCAGTATTTT.

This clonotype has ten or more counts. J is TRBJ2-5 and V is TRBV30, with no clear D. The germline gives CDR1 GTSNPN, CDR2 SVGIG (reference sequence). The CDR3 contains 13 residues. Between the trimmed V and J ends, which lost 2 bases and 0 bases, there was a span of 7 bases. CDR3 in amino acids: CAWSWGNQETQYF. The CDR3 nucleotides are TGTGCCTGGAGTTGGGGAAACCAAGAGACCCAGTACTTC.

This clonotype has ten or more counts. Written as DNA, the CDR3 is TGTGCCACCAGTGGGGGCGGGGGTCTTAATCAGCCCCAGCATTTT. Translating gives CATSGGGGLNQPQHF. The chain employs TRBV24-1 and TRBJ1-5, with D tentatively TRBD1 (5 bases). Germline V gene sequence: CDR1 KGHDR, CDR2 SFDVKD. V was clipped by 5 bases and J by 4 bases, with 14 bases between them. The CDR3 runs to 15 residues.

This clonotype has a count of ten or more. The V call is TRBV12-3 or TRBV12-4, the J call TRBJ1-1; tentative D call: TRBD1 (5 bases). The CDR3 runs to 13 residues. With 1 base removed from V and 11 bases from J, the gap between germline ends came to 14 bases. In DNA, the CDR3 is TGTGCCAGCAGTTTAGGCAGGGTTAAGGACGCTTTCTTT. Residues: CASSLGRVKDAFF.

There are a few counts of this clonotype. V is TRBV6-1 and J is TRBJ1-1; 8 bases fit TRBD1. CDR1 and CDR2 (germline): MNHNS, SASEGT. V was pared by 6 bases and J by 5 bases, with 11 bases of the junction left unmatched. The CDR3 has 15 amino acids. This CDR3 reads CASSQEFRGRTEAFF. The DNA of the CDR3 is TGTGCCAGCAGCCAGGAATTCAGGGGGCGGACTGAAGCTTTCTTT.

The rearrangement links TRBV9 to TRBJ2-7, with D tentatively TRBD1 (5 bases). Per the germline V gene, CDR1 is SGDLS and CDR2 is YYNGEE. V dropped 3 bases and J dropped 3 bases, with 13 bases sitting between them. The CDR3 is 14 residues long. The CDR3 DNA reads TGTGCCAGCAGCGCCGACGACAGCTACTACGAGCAGTACTTC. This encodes CASSADDSYYEQYF.

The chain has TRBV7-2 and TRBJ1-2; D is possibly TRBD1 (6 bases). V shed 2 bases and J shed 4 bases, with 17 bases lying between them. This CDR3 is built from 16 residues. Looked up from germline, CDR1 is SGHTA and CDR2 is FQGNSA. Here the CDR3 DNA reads TGTGCCAGCAGCTTAAAAGCAGCGGGGGCTTCCTATGGCTACACCTTC. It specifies CASSLKAAGASYGYTF.

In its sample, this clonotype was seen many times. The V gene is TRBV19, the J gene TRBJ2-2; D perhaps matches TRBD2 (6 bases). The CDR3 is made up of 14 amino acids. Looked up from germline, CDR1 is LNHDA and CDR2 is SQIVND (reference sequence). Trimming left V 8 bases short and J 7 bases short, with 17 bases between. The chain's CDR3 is CASQIGGLIGELFF. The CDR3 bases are TGTGCCAGTCAAATAGGAGGGCTCATCGGGGAGCTGTTTTTT.

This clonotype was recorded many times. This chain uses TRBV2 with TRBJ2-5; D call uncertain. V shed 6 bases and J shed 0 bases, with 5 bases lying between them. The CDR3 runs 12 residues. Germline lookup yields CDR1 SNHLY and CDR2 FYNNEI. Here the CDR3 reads CASRTNQETQYF. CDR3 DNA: TGTGCCAGCAGGACAAACCAAGAGACCCAGTACTTC.

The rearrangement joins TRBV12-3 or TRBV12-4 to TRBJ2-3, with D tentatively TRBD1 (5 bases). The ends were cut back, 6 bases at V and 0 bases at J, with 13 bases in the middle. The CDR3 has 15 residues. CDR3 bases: TGTGCCAGCAGCCCAGGGTCCTCTAGCACAGATACGCAGTATTTT. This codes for CASSPGSSSTDTQYF.